The present entry profiles one TCR beta chain with its context. This sample was taken from a study of shared clonotypes between healthy human individuals. Assay used: immunoSEQ multiplex PCR; TCRdb lists only in-frame clones, some missing. In the table there are some 1 million clones, about 77% of which are singletons. CDR3 length: 14 residues. Germline values: CDR1 LNHNV, CDR2 YYDKDF (reference sequence). V was trimmed by 4 bases and J by 4 bases, leaving 13 bases between them. This receptor was identified in a man younger than 30 in good health. The rearrangement joins TRBV15 to TRBJ1-2, with a weak D call TRBD1 (6 bases). Sequencing was performed on memory CD4+ T cells sorted from blood. The subset: CD45RA-negative fraction. DNA of the CDR3: TGTGCCACCAGCACAGAAACAGGGTTCTATGGCTACACCTTC. This sequence encodes CATSTETGFYGYTF.